This entry concerns a single TCR beta chain. Per germline, CDR1 LNHDA and CDR2 SQIVND (reference sequence). The CDR3 has 14 amino acids. The ends were cut back, 3 bases at V and 2 bases at J, with 11 bases in the middle. Autoimmune disease history or systemic immunosuppression excluded patients. Libraries were prepared by immunoSEQ multiplex PCR; TCRdb keeps only in-frame clonotypes and omits some of them. The sample has about 61,000 clones, 86% seen once. The data derive from a study of OX40 agonist ivuxolimab in advanced cancers. About the research overall: Hepatocellular carcinoma, melanoma, renal cell or head and neck cancer occurred in dose-escalation patients.

The TCR originated in an adult with an advanced solid tumor such as melanoma, head and neck, liver or kidney cancer. The sample consisted of CD4+ or CD8+ T cells sorted from blood, taken in a trial of the OX40 agonist ivuxolimab. The V and J genes are TRBV19 and TRBJ2-7; possible D gene TRBD1, 6 bases. The CDR3 is CASSMVGGTYEQYF. The CDR3 DNA sequence: TGTGCCAGTAGTATGGTAGGGGGAACCTACGAGCAGTACTTC. Variable domain in full (rest from reference TRBV19 and TRBJ2-7): DGGITQSPKYLFRKEGQNVTLSCEQNLNHDAMYWYRQDPGQGLRLIYYSQIVNDFQKGDIAEGYSVSREKKESFPLTVTSAQKNPTAFYLCASSMVGGTYEQYFGPGTRLTVT.